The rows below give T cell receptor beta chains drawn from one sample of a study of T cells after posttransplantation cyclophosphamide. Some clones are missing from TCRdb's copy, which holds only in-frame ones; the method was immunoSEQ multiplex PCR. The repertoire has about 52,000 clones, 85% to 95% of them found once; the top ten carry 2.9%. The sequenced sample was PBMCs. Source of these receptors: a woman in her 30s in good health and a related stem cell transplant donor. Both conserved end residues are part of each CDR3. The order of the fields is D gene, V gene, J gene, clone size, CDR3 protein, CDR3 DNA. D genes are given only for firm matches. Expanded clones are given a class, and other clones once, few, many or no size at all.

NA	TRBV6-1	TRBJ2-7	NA	CASSDPGRGHEQYF	TGTGCCAGCAGTGACCCTGGGCGGGGGCACGAGCAGTACTTC
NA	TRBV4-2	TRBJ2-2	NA	CASSHWGEELFF	TGTGCCAGCAGCCACTGGGGGGAGGAGCTGTTTTTT
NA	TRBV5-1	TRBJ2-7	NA	CASSLGDRTDEQYF	TGCGCCAGCAGCTTGGGAGACAGGACCGACGAGCAGTACTTC
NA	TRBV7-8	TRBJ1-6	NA	CASSRDNKSPLHF	TGTGCCAGCAGCCGGGACAATAAGTCACCCCTCCACTTT
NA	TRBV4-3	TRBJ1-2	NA	CASSQDLQENYGYTF	TGCGCCAGCAGCCAAGATCTTCAGGAAAACTATGGCTACACCTTC
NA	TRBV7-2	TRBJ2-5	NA	CASSLSREETQYF	TGTGCCAGCAGCTTAAGCAGGGAAGAGACCCAGTACTTC
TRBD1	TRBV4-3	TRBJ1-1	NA	CASSQDMDRAVGTEAFF	TGCGCCAGCAGCCAAGATATGGACAGGGCGGTTGGGACTGAAGCTTTCTTT
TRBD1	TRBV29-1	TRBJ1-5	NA	CSVEVTGEGNQPQHF	TGCAGCGTTGAAGTTACAGGGGAAGGTAATCAGCCCCAGCATTTT
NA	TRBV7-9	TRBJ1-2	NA	CASSPNTGNNYGYTF	TGTGCCAGCAGCCCAAATACAGGGAATAACTATGGCTACACCTTC
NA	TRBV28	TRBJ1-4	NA	CASSSIALSGTRMDEKLFF	TGTGCCAGCAGTTCCATAGCCCTGAGTGGGACTCGAATGGATGAAAAACTGTTTTTT
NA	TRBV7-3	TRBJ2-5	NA	CASSFEPWETQYF	TGTGCCAGCAGCTTCGAGCCATGGGAGACCCAGTACTTC
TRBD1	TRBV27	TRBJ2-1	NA	CASSLNRGSGGEQFF	TGTGCCAGCAGTTTAAACAGGGGATCCGGCGGTGAGCAGTTCTTC
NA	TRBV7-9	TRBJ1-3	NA	CASSFTGDTIYF	TGTGCCAGCAGCTTTACGGGTGACACCATATATTTT
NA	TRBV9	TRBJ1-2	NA	CASSLQTEANYGYTF	TGTGCCAGCAGCCTTCAGACAGAAGCTAACTATGGCTACACCTTC
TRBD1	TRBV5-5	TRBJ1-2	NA	CASSRTGGHYGYTF	TGTGCCAGCAGTCGGACAGGGGGCCACTATGGCTACACCTTC
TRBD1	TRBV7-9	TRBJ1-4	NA	CASSQPKTGLGNEKLFF	TGTGCCAGCAGCCAACCGAAGACAGGGCTTGGTAATGAAAAACTGTTTTTT
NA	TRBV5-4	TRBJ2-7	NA	CASSNRDKDYEQYF	TGTGCCAGCAGCAACCGGGACAAAGACTACGAGCAGTACTTC
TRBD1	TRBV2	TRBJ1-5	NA	CASMGQGNQPQHF	TGTGCCAGCATGGGACAGGGGAATCAGCCCCAGCATTTT
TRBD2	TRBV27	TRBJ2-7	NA	CASSQPGLAPGEQYF	TGTGCCAGCAGTCAGCCGGGACTAGCGCCAGGGGAGCAGTACTTC
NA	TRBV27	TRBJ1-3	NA	CASRPKHSSGNTIYF	TGTGCCAGCAGGCCAAAGCACAGCTCTGGAAACACCATATATTTT
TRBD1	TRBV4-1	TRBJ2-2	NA	CASRGQAGELFF	TGCGCCAGCAGGGGACAGGCCGGGGAGCTGTTTTTT
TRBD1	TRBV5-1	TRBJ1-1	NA	CASSLEWGQGTEAFF	TGCGCCAGCAGCTTGGAATGGGGACAGGGGACTGAAGCTTTCTTT
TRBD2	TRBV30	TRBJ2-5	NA	CAWTTGGTQYF	TGTGCCTGGACCACGGGGGGGACCCAGTACTTC
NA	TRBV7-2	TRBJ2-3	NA	CASSLGLATDTQYF	TGTGCCAGCAGCTTAGGGTTGGCCACAGATACGCAGTATTTT
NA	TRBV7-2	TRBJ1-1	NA	CASSLGLRAEAFF	TGTGCCAGCAGCTTAGGACTCAGAGCTGAAGCTTTCTTT
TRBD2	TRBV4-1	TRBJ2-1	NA	CASSQDRGGYNEQFF	TGCGCCAGCAGCCAAGATCGGGGGGGGTACAATGAGCAGTTCTTC
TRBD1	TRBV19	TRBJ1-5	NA	CASSTEGTGGVRNQPQHF	TGTGCCAGTAGTACCGAAGGGACAGGGGGAGTCCGCAATCAGCCCCAGCATTTT
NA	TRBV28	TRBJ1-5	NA	CASMVAVFNQPQHF	TGTGCCAGCATGGTAGCAGTATTCAATCAGCCCCAGCATTTT
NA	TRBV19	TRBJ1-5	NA	CASSIYGMGDQPQHF	TGTGCCAGTAGTATTTATGGAATGGGAGATCAGCCCCAGCATTTT
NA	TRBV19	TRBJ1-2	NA	CASSPSRASTYGYTF	TGTGCCAGTAGTCCCTCGCGGGCGTCTACCTATGGCTACACCTTC
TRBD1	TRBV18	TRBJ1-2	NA	CASSASGQKIGYGYTF	TGTGCCAGCTCAGCCTCGGGACAGAAGATAGGCTATGGCTACACCTTC
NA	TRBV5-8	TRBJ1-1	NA	CASSFSRGNRNTEAFF	TGTGCCAGCAGCTTCTCACGAGGGAATCGGAACACTGAAGCTTTCTTT
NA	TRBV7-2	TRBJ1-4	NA	CASSQQVATNEKLFF	TGTGCCAGCAGCCAACAGGTTGCAACTAATGAAAAACTGTTTTTT
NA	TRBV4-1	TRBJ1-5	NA	CASSQSPANNQPQHF	TGCGCCAGCAGCCAAAGCCCCGCCAATAATCAGCCCCAGCATTTT
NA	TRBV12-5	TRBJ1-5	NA	CASGLVAKTGKNNQPQHF	TGTGCTAGTGGTTTGGTAGCTAAGACAGGAAAAAATAATCAGCCCCAGCATTTT
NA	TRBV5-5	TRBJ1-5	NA	CASSLFSGQDQPQHF	TGTGCCAGCAGCTTGTTTTCAGGGCAAGATCAGCCCCAGCATTTT
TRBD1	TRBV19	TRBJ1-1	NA	CASRDRGGTEAFF	TGTGCCAGTAGAGACAGGGGAGGAACTGAAGCTTTCTTT
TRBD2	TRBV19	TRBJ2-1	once	CASSPGASGGNEQFF	TGTGCCAGTAGTCCTGGGGCTAGCGGGGGGAATGAGCAGTTCTTC
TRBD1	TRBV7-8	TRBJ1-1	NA	CASSSQGVYTEAFF	TGTGCCAGCAGCTCACAGGGGGTTTACACTGAAGCTTTCTTT
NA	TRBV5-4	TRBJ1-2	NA	CASSLEGRGRSYTF	TGTGCCAGCAGCTTGGAGGGAAGGGGCAGGAGCTACACCTTC
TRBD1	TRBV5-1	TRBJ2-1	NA	CASSKGASGNEQFF	TGCGCCAGCAGCAAGGGGGCGTCGGGCAATGAGCAGTTCTTC
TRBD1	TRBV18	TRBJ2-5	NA	CASSTGIQETQYF	TGTGCCAGCTCGACAGGGATCCAAGAGACCCAGTACTTC
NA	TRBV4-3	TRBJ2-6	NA	CASSLAVSGANVLTF	TGCGCCAGCAGCCTAGCCGTATCTGGGGCCAACGTCCTGACTTTC